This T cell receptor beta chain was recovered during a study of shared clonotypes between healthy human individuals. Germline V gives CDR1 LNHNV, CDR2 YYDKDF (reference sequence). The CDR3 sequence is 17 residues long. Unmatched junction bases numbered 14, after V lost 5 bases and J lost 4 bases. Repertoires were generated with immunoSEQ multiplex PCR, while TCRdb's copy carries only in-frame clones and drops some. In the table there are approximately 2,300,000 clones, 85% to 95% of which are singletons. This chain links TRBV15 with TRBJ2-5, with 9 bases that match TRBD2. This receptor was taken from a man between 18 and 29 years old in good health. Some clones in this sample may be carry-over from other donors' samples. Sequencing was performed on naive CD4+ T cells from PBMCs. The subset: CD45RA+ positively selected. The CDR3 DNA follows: TGTGCCACCAGCGGTAGGGTTAGCGGGAGTGCTGGAGAGACCCAGTACTTC. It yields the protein CATSGRVSGSAGETQYF.